The TCR beta chain under discussion was sequenced for a study of shared clonotypes between healthy human individuals. In the study overall: Researchers assigned three CD4 naive, three CD4 memory, two CD8 naive and one CD8 memory plate to each donor.

The CDR3 is 12 residues long. Trimming stripped 5 bases from V and 12 bases from J, with 14 bases between. Germline CDR1 reads PRHDT; CDR2 reads FYEKMQ (reference sequence). This clone has just one count. What it binds is not known. Findings and limits, study-wide: Some clonotypes were shared by all four sorted-subset donors, while others were not shared. The non-shared ones had lower generation probabilities than the shared ones. The donor pool, a small one, limited the genetic and exposure-history diversity represented.

Only in-frame clones appear in the TCRdb table, and some are missing; sequencing was by immunoSEQ multiplex PCR. This table has 2 million to 2.5 million clones, 95% appearing once. The clonotype was recovered from a man aged 18 to 35 in good health. This chain connects TRBV13 to TRBJ2-1, with D possibly being TRBD1 (7 bases). Sequenced: naive CD4+ T cells sorted from blood. Stated subset: CD45RA+ positively selected. The CDR3 is CASSLQGEVQFF. The CDR3 bases are TGTGCCAGCAGCCTTCAGGGGGAGGTGCAGTTCTTC.